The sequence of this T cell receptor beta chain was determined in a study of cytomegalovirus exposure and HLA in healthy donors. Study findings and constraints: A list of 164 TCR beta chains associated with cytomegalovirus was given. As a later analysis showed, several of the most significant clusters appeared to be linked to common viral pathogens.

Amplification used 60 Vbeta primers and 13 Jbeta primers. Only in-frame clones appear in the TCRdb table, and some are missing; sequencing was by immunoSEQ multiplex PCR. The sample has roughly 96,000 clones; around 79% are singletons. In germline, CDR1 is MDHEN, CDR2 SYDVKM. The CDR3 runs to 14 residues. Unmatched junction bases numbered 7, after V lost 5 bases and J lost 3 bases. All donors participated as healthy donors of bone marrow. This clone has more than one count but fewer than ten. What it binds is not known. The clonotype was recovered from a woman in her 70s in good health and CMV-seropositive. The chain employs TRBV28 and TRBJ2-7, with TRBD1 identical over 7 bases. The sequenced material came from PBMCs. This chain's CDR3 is CASSDMTGIYEQYF. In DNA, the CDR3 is TGTGCCAGCAGTGACATGACAGGGATCTACGAGCAGTACTTC.